Listed below are T cell receptor beta chains from one sample, sequenced in a study of spatial heterogeneity in lung cancer. TCRdb passed the 5' RACE reads through MiXCR, listing each CDR3 protein once. The data contain over 6,000 distinct CDR3 sequences, 5.4% of them seen just once; the ten biggest clones take up over 30%. This specimen was PBMCs, taken at surgery. These receptors were taken from a male donor with early-stage non-small cell lung cancer. Both conserved end residues are part of each CDR3. D genes are given only for firm matches. Only some rows state a clone size, as once, few, many or a class for expanded clones.

j_call | clone_size | d_call | v_call | cdr3_aa | cdr3_nt
TRBJ2-5 | medium-sized | TRBD1 | TRBV10-1 | CASSESAGQGVWETQYF | TGCGCCAGCAGTGAGTCGGCTGGACAGGGTGTATGGGAGACCCAGTACTTC
TRBJ2-1 | many | . | TRBV2 | CASSSSGTRNEQFF | TGTGCCAGCAGCAGCTCCGGGACCCGCAATGAGCAGTTCTTC
TRBJ1-5 | many | . | TRBV7-9 | CASSSDPTGAQHF | TGTGCCAGCAGCTCCGACCCAACGGGAGCCCAGCATTTT
TRBJ2-5 | few | . | TRBV29-1 | CSVGLRETQYF | TGCAGCGTTGGTCTACGTGAGACCCAGTACTTC
TRBJ2-7 | . | . | TRBV20-1 | CSASEATRNHEQYF | TGCAGTGCTAGCGAGGCTACTCGAAATCACGAGCAGTACTTC
TRBJ2-3 | many | . | TRBV28 | CASSLMGATDTQYF | TGTGCCAGCAGTTTGATGGGTGCTACAGATACGCAGTATTTT
TRBJ2-3 | many | TRBD2 | TRBV20-1 | CSASPWREHTDTQYF | TGCAGTGCTAGCCCTTGGCGGGAGCACACAGATACGCAGTATTTT
TRBJ2-2 | many | . | TRBV7-6 | CASSLKGALFTGELFF | TGTGCCAGCAGCTTAAAAGGGGCACTTTTCACCGGGGAGCTGTTTTTT
TRBJ2-7 | many | . | TRBV21-1 | CASSKRSWGLAGGRSSYEQYF | TGTGCCAGCAGCAAAAGGAGTTGGGGACTAGCGGGGGGCCGAAGCTCCTACGAGCAGTACTTC
TRBJ2-1 | many | TRBD2 | TRBV25-1 | CASSRPQTSGDEQFF | TGTGCCAGCAGTCGACCCCAGACTAGCGGGGACGAGCAGTTCTTC
TRBJ2-1 | . | TRBD2 | TRBV4-1 | CASSQTLAGDLYNEQFF | TGCGCCAGCAGCCAGACGTTAGCGGGGGACCTCTACAATGAGCAGTTCTTC
TRBJ1-2 | many | . | TRBV11-2 | CASSSPRATAGYGYTF | TGTGCCAGCAGCTCTCCCAGGGCCACAGCGGGATATGGCTACACCTTC
TRBJ1-5 | many | . | TRBV7-9 | CASSLGPEREYQPQHF | TGTGCCAGCAGCTTAGGCCCGGAGAGAGAATATCAGCCCCAGCATTTT
TRBJ2-1 | many | . | TRBV5-6 | CASSLGWDEQFF | TGTGCCAGCAGCTTGGGGTGGGATGAGCAGTTCTTC
TRBJ2-3 | many | . | TRBV19 | CACQGGSTDTQYF | TGTGCCTGCCAGGGGGGTAGCACAGATACGCAGTATTTT
TRBJ2-5 | many | . | TRBV7-9 | CASSLGPEETQYF | TGTGCCAGCAGCTTAGGTCCGGAAGAGACCCAGTACTTC
TRBJ2-7 | many | . | TRBV18 | CASSPGVSYEQYF | TGTGCCAGCTCACCTGGAGTATCCTACGAGCAGTACTTC
TRBJ1-1 | . | TRBD1 | TRBV12-3/TRBV12-4 | CASSDRGTGSTEAFF | TGTGCCAGCAGCGACAGGGGGACAGGGAGCACTGAAGCTTTCTTT
TRBJ2-3 | many | . | TRBV7-2 | CASSPNPPAGYGTDTQYF | TGTGCCAGCAGCCCCAACCCTCCGGCGGGGTATGGCACAGATACGCAGTATTTT
TRBJ2-3 | many | TRBD2 | TRBV6-5 | CASSAWPAGNTQYF | TGTGCCAGCAGTGCCTGGCCAGCGGGGAATACGCAGTATTTT
TRBJ2-7 | many | TRBD2 | TRBV5-1 | CASSPVRTSGSPEQYF | TGCGCCAGCAGCCCAGTGAGGACTAGCGGGAGTCCCGAGCAGTACTTC
TRBJ2-7 | many | TRBD1 | TRBV6-2/TRBV6-3 | CASSWDSILNEQYF | TGTGCCAGCAGTTGGGACAGCATACTGAACGAGCAGTACTTC
TRBJ2-7 | . | . | TRBV21-1 | CASSKAGGAFGEQYF | TGTGCCAGCAGCAAAGCGGGGGGCGCCTTTGGGGAGCAGTACTTC
TRBJ2-5 | many | . | TRBV28 | CASSLDSPETQYF | TGTGCCAGCAGTCTCGACAGCCCCGAGACCCAGTACTTC
TRBJ1-4 | many | TRBD1 | TRBV27 | CASSPRRGPVNEKLFF | TGTGCCAGCAGCCCTAGAAGGGGGCCCGTTAATGAAAAACTGTTTTTT
TRBJ1-2 | medium-sized | TRBD1 | TRBV6-4 | CAPSEGARGYTF | TGTGCCCCAAGCGAGGGGGCGAGGGGCTACACCTTC
TRBJ1-5 | many | . | TRBV19 | CASTNLLGTLNQPQHF | TGTGCCAGTACCAACCTTTTGGGGACACTCAATCAGCCCCAGCATTTT
TRBJ2-1 | many | TRBD2 | TRBV11-2 | CASSGGLANEQFF | TGTGCCAGCAGCGGGGGACTAGCCAATGAGCAGTTCTTC
TRBJ1-6 | many | . | TRBV12-3/TRBV12-4 | CASSFQQGVGSPLHF | TGTGCCAGCAGTTTCCAGCAGGGCGTAGGATCACCCCTCCACTTT
TRBJ2-2 | medium-sized | . | TRBV7-8 | CASSLDTGTPLNTGELFF | TGTGCCAGCAGCTTAGACACCGGGACTCCCCTGAACACCGGGGAGCTGTTTTTT
TRBJ2-4 | many | . | TRBV10-2 | CASSGAKNIQYF | TGCGCCAGCAGTGGGGCCAAAAACATTCAGTACTTC
TRBJ2-7 | many | TRBD2 | TRBV6-5 | CASSYSVAGGAYEQYF | TGTGCCAGCAGTTACTCGGTAGCGGGAGGGGCCTACGAGCAGTACTTC
TRBJ2-3 | . | TRBD2 | TRBV7-8 | CASSSRTSGVSTDTQYF | TGTGCCAGCAGCTCCAGGACTAGCGGGGTCAGCACAGATACGCAGTATTTT
TRBJ2-7 | many | TRBD2 | TRBV7-2 | CASSVTSGGPVSYEQYF | TGTGCCAGCAGCGTGACTAGCGGGGGGCCCGTCTCCTACGAGCAGTACTTC
TRBJ1-2 | many | TRBD1 | TRBV10-3 | CAISGTENGYTF | TGTGCCATCAGCGGGACAGAGAATGGCTACACCTTC
TRBJ2-1 | many | . | TRBV10-3 | CAIGPGRYNEQFF | TGTGCCATCGGACCGGGACGGTACAATGAGCAGTTCTTC
TRBJ1-2 | many | . | TRBV19 | CASSIGRGAVGYTF | TGTGCCAGTAGTATTGGCAGGGGTGCTGTTGGCTACACCTTC
TRBJ2-5 | . | . | TRBV15 | CATRTGAGETQYF | TGTGCCACCAGAACAGGGGCGGGGGAGACCCAGTACTTC
TRBJ2-7 | medium-sized | . | TRBV2 | CASRDGDYEQYF | TGTGCCAGCAGGGACGGCGACTACGAGCAGTACTTC
TRBJ2-2 | many | . | TRBV5-4 | CASSLQGEAGELFF | TGTGCCAGCAGCTTGCAAGGGGAAGCCGGGGAGCTGTTTTTT
TRBJ2-3 | many | . | TRBV6-4 | CASRLGDSSTDTQYF | TGTGCCAGCAGACTCGGAGATTCCAGCACAGATACGCAGTATTTT